The 25 T cell receptor beta chains reported below all come from one sample, sequenced in a study of T-cell reconstitution after alpha-beta-depleted transplantation in children. Construction of the TCRbeta library involved unique molecular identifiers. TCRdb redid the calling of the PCR reads with MiXCR, one entry per CDR3 protein. Among fewer than 150,000 distinct CDR3 sequences listed, 20% to 25% were seen once. The sequences come from PBMCs, mostly from graft donor cells, collected 180 days after TCRalphabeta/CD19-depleted stem cell transplant. The receptor source for this set is a male patient between 2 and 10 years old who had a stem cell transplant for chronic granulomatous disease, so the T cells may come from the graft donor.

The chain combines TRBV20-1 with TRBJ2-1; D gene uncertain. V was pared by 6 bases and J by 3 bases, with 9 bases between. Germline V lookup: CDR1 DFQATT, CDR2 SNEGSKA (reference sequence). The CDR3 length is 12 residues. CDR3: CSALPDYNEQFF. DNA of the CDR3: TGCAGTGCCCTCCCGGACTACAATGAGCAGTTCTTC.

This clonotype was seen only a few times. The V gene is TRBV5-5, the J gene TRBJ2-7, with 9 bases that match TRBD2. V lost 0 bases and J lost 4; bases outside the gene matches: 11. The CDR3 is made up of 17 amino acids. In germline, CDR1 is SGHKS, CDR2 YYEKEE (reference sequence). CDR3 sequence reads: CASSLAPSSGSMYEQYF. The CDR3 region has the DNA TGTGCCAGCAGCTTGGCCCCTAGTAGCGGGAGCATGTACGAGCAGTACTTC.

This clonotype showed up just a few times. The V gene is TRBV3-1, the J gene TRBJ2-7, with TRBD2 matching 8 bases. V was clipped by 6 bases and J by 2 bases; unmatched bases: 6. This CDR3 has 14 residues. The germline V gene has CDR1 LGHDT and CDR2 YNNKEL (reference sequence). The CDR3 nucleotides are TGTGCCAGCAGTTCAAGCGGGGGAACCTACGAGCAGTACTTC. It is translated as CASSSSGGTYEQYF.

This clonotype was counted at least ten times. DNA of the CDR3: TGCAGTGCTAGTAGCAGGACTAGCGGGAGAATCCTTGATTCCTACGAGCAGTACTTC. Protein: CSASSRTSGRILDSYEQYF. V gene TRBV20-1 combines with J gene TRBJ2-7; TRBD2 agrees at 13 bases. The CDR3 has 19 residues. Germline CDR1 reads DFQATT; CDR2 reads SNEGSKA (reference sequence). J lost 1 base, V lost 3 bases, and 15 bases had no gene match.

This clonotype was found a few times. The V gene is TRBV7-8, the J gene TRBJ2-4, with D possibly being TRBD1 (5 bases). V shed 1 base and J shed 2 bases, with 15 bases lying between them. Germline values: CDR1 SGHVS, CDR2 FQNEAQ. The CDR3 spans 17 residues. The CDR3 spells CASSLDTQVGPKNIQYF. DNA for the CDR3: TGTGCCAGCAGCTTAGATACACAGGTTGGGCCCAAAAACATTCAGTACTTC.

This clonotype was seen a few times. V gene TRBV12-3 or TRBV12-4 combines with J gene TRBJ2-3, with D possibly being TRBD2 (5 bases). This CDR3 is built from 14 residues. The germline V and J ends were trimmed by 6 bases and 4 bases, with 14 bases remaining between them. The CDR3 is CASSSAAGPDTQYF. For the CDR3, the DNA is TGTGCCAGCAGCTCGGCCGCGGGTCCAGATACGCAGTATTTT.

This clonotype came up a few times. The rearrangement links TRBV18 to TRBJ2-3; 12 bases agree with TRBD2. The CDR3 is 16 amino acids. The V segment lost 6 bases and the J segment 5 bases; nucleotides outside the gene matches: 9. Germline V gene lookup returns CDR1 KGHSH and CDR2 LQKENI. CDR3 in amino acids: CASSQLAGGPGDTQYF. DNA of the CDR3: TGTGCCAGCTCCCAACTAGCGGGAGGCCCAGGAGATACGCAGTATTTT.

This chain connects TRBV29-1 to TRBJ2-4; TRBD1 matches 7 bases. Per germline, CDR1 SQVTM and CDR2 ANQGSEA. Trimming at V came to 4 bases and at J to 7 bases, leaving 7 bases not matched to a gene. This CDR3 is 13 amino acids long. This CDR3 is CSVGGTEGNIQYF. The CDR3, as DNA: TGCAGCGTTGGGGGGACAGAGGGGAACATTCAGTACTTC. The full variable domain, with the rest looked up from reference TRBV29-1 and TRBJ2-4, is SAVISQKPSRDICQRGTSLTIQCQVDSQVTMMFWYRQQPGQSLTLIATANQGSEATYESGFVIDKFPISRPNLTFSTLTVSNMSPEDSSIYLCSVGGTEGNIQYFGAGTRLSVL.

This clonotype was observed at least ten times. This chain connects TRBV10-3 to TRBJ1-1; D ambiguous. The CDR3 is 13 amino acids. Germline V gives CDR1 ENHRY, CDR2 SYGVKD. V was pared by 2 bases and J by 10 bases, with 14 bases between. CDR3 bases: TGTGCCATCAGTGAGGTTCCCCGAACGGTAGCTTTCTTT. Translation: CAISEVPRTVAFF.

This clonotype was seen at least ten times. This sequence joins TRBV19 and TRBJ2-7; the D is unclear. The CDR3 consists of 9 residues. Germline V lookup: CDR1 LNHDA, CDR2 SQIVND (reference sequence). V was cut by 10 bases and J by 3 bases, with 4 bases left in between. CDR3 coding DNA: TGTGCCATTTACTACGAGCAGTACTTC. It specifies CAIYYEQYF.

The rearrangement joins TRBV24-1 to TRBJ2-3; D gene unclear. Germline CDR1 reads KGHDR; CDR2 reads SFDVKD. V gave up 10 bases and J gave up 8 bases, with 18 bases separating them. There are 13 residues in the CDR3. CDR3 DNA sequence: TGTGCCACTACGCCGGGCGTAACGGGTACGCAGTATTTT. Translating it yields CATTPGVTGTQYF.

This clonotype was recorded at least ten times. The chain carries TRBV12-3 or TRBV12-4 and TRBJ2-7; unclear D gene. Trimming shortened V by 3 bases and J by 0 bases, and 9 bases separated the two germline ends. The length of the CDR3 is 14 residues. The CDR3 DNA follows: TGTGCCAGCAGTTTTCGGCGGAGCTCCTACGAGCAGTACTTC. Encoded protein: CASSFRRSSYEQYF.

The chain carries TRBV12-3 or TRBV12-4 and TRBJ2-1; 9 bases map to TRBD2. This CDR3 spans 16 amino acids. V dropped 2 bases and J dropped 4; count of bases not matched to a gene: 6. CDR3: CASSLLLAGLYNEQFF. The CDR3 nucleotides are TGTGCCAGCAGTTTATTGCTAGCGGGGTTATACAATGAGCAGTTCTTC.

This clonotype has at least ten counts. The J gene is TRBJ2-1, the V gene TRBV20-1; D uncertain. In germline, CDR1 is DFQATT, CDR2 SNEGSKA (reference sequence). The V end was cut by 5 bases, the J end by 3 bases, with 17 bases between. This CDR3 has 15 amino acids. In DNA, the CDR3 is TGCAGTGCTCCAAACGTCCTGAGCCTCTACAATGAGCAGTTCTTC. Residues: CSAPNVLSLYNEQFF.

This clonotype was recorded many times. CDR3 sequence (DNA): TGTGCCAGCAGCTCACTCCTGGGCTACGAGCAGTACTTC. The encoded protein is CASSSLLGYEQYF. V gene TRBV5-5 combines with J gene TRBJ2-7, with D hard to call. The CDR3 is made up of 13 amino acids. Deletions cut 3 bases from V and 3 bases from J, with 10 bases between. Looked up from germline, CDR1 is SGHKS and CDR2 is YYEKEE (reference sequence).

This rearrangement joins TRBV7-2 to TRBJ2-2, with unresolved D. Germline CDR1 is SGHTA and CDR2 is FQGNSA. The CDR3 contains 15 residues. Trimming removed 1 base at V and 7 bases at J, with 13 bases between. CDR3 in amino acids: CASSLVVTALGELFF. CDR3 nucleotide sequence: TGTGCCAGCAGCTTAGTTGTCACTGCCCTCGGGGAGCTGTTTTTT.

This clonotype was counted ten times or more. The CDR3 sequence: CSASLLGQGSYEQYF. The CDR3 nucleotides are TGCAGTGCTAGTCTGTTGGGACAGGGTTCCTACGAGCAGTACTTC. The rearrangement uses TRBV20-1 and TRBJ2-7, with 9 bases lining up with TRBD1. V trimming: 3 bases; J trimming: 1 base; junction bases outside the gene matches: 7. The CDR3 totals 15 residues. The germline CDR1 and CDR2 sequences are DFQATT and SNEGSKA (reference sequence).

This rearrangement joins TRBV28 to TRBJ2-1, with 7 bases fitting TRBD2. The J segment lost 2 bases and the V segment lost 9 bases, leaving 7 bases of the junction unmatched. CDR3 length: 14 residues. Germline V gene lookup returns CDR1 MDHEN and CDR2 SYDVKM. CDR3 sequence (DNA): TGTGCCAGTATACGCGGGAGAACCTACAATGAGCAGTTCTTC. This encodes CASIRGRTYNEQFF. Based on the CDR3 plus reference TRBV28 and TRBJ2-1, the full variable domain is DVKVTQSSRYLVKRTGEKVFLECVQDMDHENMFWYRQDPGLGLRLIYFSYDVKMKEKGDIPEGYSVSREKKERFSLILESASTNQTSMYLCASIRGRTYNEQFFGPGTRLTVL.

V is TRBV7-9 and J is TRBJ2-1, with TRBD1 identical over 9 bases. CDR3 length equals 15 residues. Germline V lookup: CDR1 SEHNR, CDR2 FQNEAQ (reference sequence). J lost 6 bases, V lost 2 bases, and 5 bases had no gene match. The CDR3 region is CASSLSQGAINEQFF. CDR3 DNA sequence: TGTGCCAGCAGCTTATCACAGGGGGCGATCAATGAGCAGTTCTTC.

The chain couples TRBV20-1 to TRBJ1-1; TRBD1 is a possible D gene (6 bases). Germline loops: CDR1 DFQATT, CDR2 SNEGSKA (reference sequence). The ends were cut back, 2 bases at V and 6 bases at J, with 16 bases in the middle. The CDR3 has 14 residues. The CDR3 loop reads CSARNPGSGAEAFF. The CDR3 DNA follows: TGCAGTGCTAGAAATCCGGGCTCAGGGGCTGAAGCTTTCTTT.

This clonotype was seen many times. The chain carries TRBV29-1 and TRBJ1-2; D possibly corresponds to TRBD1 (5 bases). From germline, CDR1 is SQVTM and CDR2 ANQGSEA. The CDR3 spans 13 residues. The V and J ends lost 4 bases and 6 bases respectively, with 15 bases between them. In nucleotides, the CDR3 is TGCAGCGTTGGGGCAGGGACCAGTGATGGCTACACCTTC. Translating it yields CSVGAGTSDGYTF.

This clonotype has a handful of counts. This chain links TRBV6-1 with TRBJ1-1, with D tentatively TRBD1 (5 bases). The CDR3 covers 14 residues. Germline V gives CDR1 MNHNS, CDR2 SASEGT. V lost 8 bases to trimming and J lost 4 bases, with 17 bases between them. The CDR3 spells CASGSGRPSTEAFF. CDR3 nucleotides: TGTGCCAGCGGATCAGGGAGACCGAGCACTGAAGCTTTCTTT.

The chain recombines TRBV6-1 with TRBJ1-6; D is unresolved. This CDR3 is 14 amino acids long. Trimming left V 6 bases short and J 6 bases short, with 12 bases between. Germline CDR1 is MNHNS and CDR2 is SASEGT. CDR3 loop: CASRPLGLNSPLHF. The CDR3 bases are TGTGCCAGCAGACCCCTAGGACTTAATTCACCCCTCCACTTT.

Many counts were recorded for this clonotype. This chain links TRBV29-1 with TRBJ2-7; D uncertain. The CDR3 consists of 15 residues. CDR1 SQVTM and CDR2 ANQGSEA come from the germline V gene. Trimming took off 7 bases at V and 3 bases at J, with 22 bases between the two ends. The CDR3 region has the DNA TGCAGCGCCGCGGATCCGGGTAGTACTAACTACGAGCAGTACTTC. Residues: CSAADPGSTNYEQYF.

J is TRBJ2-1 and V is TRBV12-3 or TRBV12-4, with D unclear. The CDR3 loop spans 14 amino acids. V lost 7 bases and J lost 4, with 14 bases in between. The CDR3 reads CASKRRGEYNEQFF. The CDR3 coding sequence is TGTGCCAGCAAGAGGCGCGGAGAATACAATGAGCAGTTCTTC.